Listed here are 32 T cell receptor beta chains from one sample, sequenced in a study of persistence of HIV-infected CD4 T cells. The stimulus was lysate of CMV-infected fibroblasts, approximately 9.6 ug/mL. Sorting selected CD4+ T cells upregulating both CD40 ligand and CD69. This was the immunoSEQ version 4 assay in survey mode. Clones were read by immunoSEQ multiplex PCR, and TCRdb kept only the in-frame ones, dropping some. This table has thousands of clones, under 80% appearing once. The antigens of these receptors remain unknown. The sample consisted of CD4+ T cells sorted from PBMCs after 18-hour stimulation, taken from a patient who received antiretroviral therapy. These receptors all come from an adult man with HIV who was CMV-seropositive.

This clone was recorded once. The V gene is TRBV3-1 (or the pseudogene TRBV3-2), the J gene TRBJ2-7; 8 nucleotides line up with TRBD2. The V and J ends lost 1 base and 4 bases, in that order; junction bases with no gene match: 3. Germline V CDR1 and CDR2: LGHDT, YNNKEL (reference sequence). This CDR3 has 14 amino acids. CDR3 DNA sequence: TGTGCCAGCAGCCAAGCCTCTAGCGGGTACGAGCAGTACTTC. Its translation is CASSQASSGYEQYF.

This chain links TRBV5-1 with TRBJ2-7; D is ambiguous. This CDR3 is 13 amino acids long. V gave up 1 base and J gave up 5 bases, with 10 bases separating them. Germline-derived CDR1 and CDR2 are SGHRS and YFSETQ. CDR3 loop: CASSLQVLDEQYF. CDR3 DNA sequence: TGCGCCAGCAGCTTGCAGGTTCTGGACGAGCAGTACTTC.

Here the CDR3 reads CANSRGAVSSGANVLTF. The CDR3 DNA reads as TGTGCCAATTCGCGGGGGGCCGTTTCCTCTGGGGCCAACGTCCTGACTTTC. The rearrangement uses TRBV5-4 and TRBJ2-6, with TRBD2 identical over 8 bases. Per the germline V gene, CDR1 is SGHNT and CDR2 is YYREEE (reference sequence). V lost 9 bases, J lost 0 bases, and 11 bases stayed unmatched. The length of the CDR3 is 17 residues. The full variable domain, with the rest looked up from reference TRBV5-4 and TRBJ2-6, is ETGVTQSPTHLIKTRGQQVTLRCSSQSGHNTVSWYQQALGQGPQFIFQYYREEENGRGNFPPRFSGLQFPNYSSELNVNALELDDSALYLCANSRGAVSSGANVLTFGAGSRLTVL.

This clone was seen a handful of times. The J gene is TRBJ1-1, the V gene TRBV5-1; no firm D call. Trimming removed 2 bases at V and 0 bases at J, with 8 bases between. The CDR3 contains 14 residues. Germline values: CDR1 SGHRS, CDR2 YFSETQ. CDR3 sequence: CASSFNNMNTEAFF. The CDR3, as DNA: TGCGCCAGCAGCTTCAATAACATGAACACTGAAGCTTTCTTT. Looking up the rest from reference TRBV5-1 and TRBJ1-1 gives the full variable domain: KAGVTQTPRYLIKTRGQQVTLSCSPISGHRSVSWYQQTPGQGLQFLFEYFSETQRNKGNFPGRFSGRQFSNSRSEMNVSTLELGDSALYLCASSFNNMNTEAFFGQGTRLTVV.

The chain recombines TRBV6-5 with TRBJ2-1; D is unresolved. Trimming pared 0 bases from V and 4 bases from J, leaving 10 bases between. Per germline, CDR1 MNHEY and CDR2 SVGAGI. CDR3 length: 15 residues. CDR3 protein: CASSYSGFGYNEQFF. As DNA, the CDR3 is TGTGCCAGCAGTTACTCAGGGTTTGGGTACAATGAGCAGTTCTTC.

The chain joins TRBV5-6 to TRBJ2-3, with D possibly being TRBD2 (5 bases). CDR3 length equals 14 residues. The germline V gene encodes CDR1 SGHDT and CDR2 YYEEEE. V was cut by 4 bases and J by 6 bases, with 15 bases left in between. CDR3 coding DNA: TGTGCCAGCAGCCTCCCCGGCGGGTCTGATACGCAGTATTTT. It translates to CASSLPGGSDTQYF.

This clone occurred once. This chain connects TRBV4-3 to TRBJ1-2; TRBD1 matches 7 bases. From germline, CDR1 is LGHNA and CDR2 YSLEER. J gave up 2 bases and V 4 bases, and 7 bases lay outside the gene matches. The CDR3 has 15 amino acids. CDR3 DNA: TGCGCCAGCAGCCCTGGGGACAGCATGAACTATGGCTACACCTTC. This encodes CASSPGDSMNYGYTF.

This chain joins TRBV19 and TRBJ1-2; the match to TRBD1 covers 7 bases. Germline lookup yields CDR1 LNHDA and CDR2 SQIVND (reference sequence). V trimming: 6 bases; J trimming: 6 bases; junction bases outside the gene matches: 7. This CDR3 has 13 residues. The chain's CDR3 is CASRTGARDGYTF. For the CDR3, the DNA is TGTGCCAGTAGAACAGGGGCTAGGGATGGCTACACCTTC. Using reference TRBV19 and TRBJ1-2 for the parts outside the CDR3, the full variable domain is DGGITQSPKYLFRKEGQNVTLSCEQNLNHDAMYWYRQDPGQGLRLIYYSQIVNDFQKGDIAEGYSVSREKKESFPLTVTSAQKNPTAFYLCASRTGARDGYTFGSGTRLTVV.

The V gene is TRBV6-2 or TRBV6-3, the J gene TRBJ1-1; 10 bases fit TRBD1. This CDR3 is built from 14 residues. The germline V gene has CDR1 MNHEY and CDR2 SVGEGT. J gave up 2 bases and V 6 bases, and 3 bases lay outside the gene matches. The CDR3 nucleotides are TGTGCCAGCAGCTGGACAGGGGGAAACACTGAAGCTTTCTTT. This sequence encodes CASSWTGGNTEAFF.

The chain combines TRBV27 with TRBJ1-3; 8 nucleotides match TRBD1. V dropped 8 bases and J dropped 8; count of bases not matched to a gene: 11. CDR1 is MNHEY, CDR2 SMNVEV, per germline (reference sequence). The CDR3 spans 14 residues. The CDR3 here is CASGKPDRADTIYF. CDR3 nucleotide sequence: TGTGCCAGCGGAAAACCGGACAGGGCGGACACCATATATTTT.

The chain is built from TRBV11-3 and TRBJ2-7; 9 positions agree with TRBD2. Trimming took 3 bases from V and 4 from J; bases not matched to a gene: 7. The V gene's germline CDR1 is SGHNT and CDR2 YENEEA. This CDR3 region has 15 residues. Written as DNA, the CDR3 is TGTGCCAGCAGCTTGGGAGGTAGCGGGAGTTACGAGCAGTACTTC. This translates into CASSLGGSGSYEQYF.

The rearrangement uses TRBV7-6 and TRBJ1-3; TRBD1 matches 9 bases. With 5 bases clipped from V and 4 bases from J, the junction kept 6 bases outside the gene matches. Germline values: CDR1 SGHVS, CDR2 FNYEAQ. The CDR3 runs 15 residues. The CDR3 DNA follows: TGTGCCAGCAGCACCGGGACAGGGAACGGAAACACCATATATTTT. Translation gives CASSTGTGNGNTIYF.

This clone showed up just once. This chain connects TRBV3-1 (or the pseudogene TRBV3-2) to TRBJ2-7; TRBD1 might be the D (7 bases). The V gene's germline CDR1 is LGHDT and CDR2 YNNKEL (reference sequence). The CDR3 sequence is 17 residues long. Trimming removed 4 bases from V and 4 bases from J, with 23 bases in between. For the CDR3, the DNA is TGTGCCAGCAGCCCGAGGTCCGGGGGACAGAGGGTATACGAGCAGTACTTC. As protein: CASSPRSGGQRVYEQYF.

This chain links TRBV30 with TRBJ2-1; D is undetermined. V was pared by 1 base and J by 3 bases, with 1 base between. Germline V lookup: CDR1 GTSNPN, CDR2 SVGIG (reference sequence). This CDR3 contains 11 residues. CDR3 DNA sequence: TGTGCCTGGAGTGACTACAATGAGCAGTTCTTC. Translating it yields CAWSDYNEQFF.

This clone was seen more than once but under ten times. The chain combines TRBV6-5 with TRBJ1-1, with 9 bases fitting TRBD1. From germline, CDR1 is MNHEY and CDR2 SVGAGI. The junction had 9 bases not matched to a gene; V was cut back by 6 bases and J by 4 bases. CDR3 length: 15 residues. The CDR3 bases are TGTGCCAGCAGAAATAACAGGGGGCCGAGCACTGAAGCTTTCTTT. Protein sequence: CASRNNRGPSTEAFF.

The sample holds a few counts of this clone. The chain carries TRBV5-4 and TRBJ1-1; 8 nucleotides align to TRBD1. The CDR3 has 14 residues. The junction had 2 bases not matched to a gene; V was cut back by 0 bases and J by 4 bases. CDR1 is SGHNT, CDR2 YYREEE, per germline (reference sequence). This CDR3 reads CASSLAGGGTEAFF. For the CDR3, the DNA is TGTGCCAGCAGCTTGGCAGGGGGCGGCACTGAAGCTTTCTTT. Variable domain in full (rest from reference TRBV5-4 and TRBJ1-1): ETGVTQSPTHLIKTRGQQVTLRCSSQSGHNTVSWYQQALGQGPQFIFQYYREEENGRGNFPPRFSGLQFPNYSSELNVNALELDDSALYLCASSLAGGGTEAFFGQGTRLTVV.

This chain connects TRBV3-1 (or the pseudogene TRBV3-2) to TRBJ1-2, with 7 bases lining up with TRBD1. After removal of 2 bases from V and 4 bases from J, the junction contained 4 bases not matched to a gene. Germline V gives CDR1 LGHDT, CDR2 YNNKEL (reference sequence). The CDR3 spans 14 residues. CDR3 protein: CASSQKQGLYGYTF. The CDR3 DNA reads TGTGCCAGCAGCCAAAAACAGGGGCTCTATGGCTACACCTTC.

CDR3 DNA: TGCGCCAGCAGCTTGGTGGTTGTTAGTGGTGCGAACACCGGGGAGCTGTTTTTT. Translating gives CASSLVVVSGANTGELFF. This chain uses TRBV5-1 with TRBJ2-2, with D unclear. The CDR3 consists of 18 residues. Germline loops: CDR1 SGHRS, CDR2 YFSETQ. Trimming removed 0 bases at V and 0 bases at J, with 15 bases between.

The chain carries TRBV18 and TRBJ2-3; 11 bases map to TRBD2. The junction had 11 bases not matched to a gene; V was cut back by 2 bases and J by 10 bases. The germline gives CDR1 KGHSH, CDR2 LQKENI. The CDR3 runs to 16 residues. This CDR3 reads CASSPSSGGAPLAQYF. CDR3 in DNA: TGTGCCAGCTCACCAAGTAGCGGGGGGGCTCCGCTGGCGCAGTATTTT.

The V gene is TRBV25-1, the J gene TRBJ2-2, with 10 nucleotides matching TRBD2. CDR3 length: 16 residues. V shed 7 bases, J shed 7 bases, and the junction held 12 bases outside the gene matches. Germline-derived CDR1 and CDR2 are MGHDK and SYGVNS. The CDR3 here is CASTGLAGDRGGELFF. CDR3 sequence (DNA): TGTGCCAGCACGGGGCTAGCGGGAGATCGGGGCGGGGAGCTGTTTTTT.

The rearrangement links TRBV3-1 (or the pseudogene TRBV3-2) to TRBJ1-3; D remains ambiguous. Deletions cut 0 bases from V and 8 bases from J, with 14 bases between. The CDR3 spans 15 residues. CDR1 and CDR2 (germline): LGHDT, YNNKEL (reference sequence). The CDR3 reads CASSQDRKGSDTIYF. The DNA for the CDR3 is TGTGCCAGCAGCCAAGATCGGAAGGGCTCAGACACCATATATTTT.

The rearrangement uses TRBV7-9 and TRBJ2-5; D ambiguous. V shed 4 bases and J shed 5 bases, with 8 bases lying between them. This CDR3 spans 12 amino acids. Germline values: CDR1 SEHNR, CDR2 FQNEAQ (reference sequence). CDR3 in amino acids: CASSSVGETQYF. In nucleotides, the CDR3 is TGTGCCAGCAGCTCGGTCGGGGAGACCCAGTACTTC.

This clone occurred a few times. The chain recombines TRBV5-1 with TRBJ2-1; 9 bases agree with TRBD2. The CDR3 consists of 15 residues. The ends lost 5 bases at V and 1 base at J; junction bases unmatched: 4. Germline V CDR1 and CDR2: SGHRS, YFSETQ. CDR3 loop: CASRTSGESYNEQFF. CDR3 DNA sequence: TGCGCCAGCAGGACTAGCGGAGAGTCCTACAATGAGCAGTTCTTC.

Regarding this clone: The identical CDR3 is also encoded by other nucleotide sequences in the sample. The chain couples TRBV19 to TRBJ2-2; 7 nucleotides agree with TRBD1. The CDR3 loop spans 15 amino acids. Germline V lookup: CDR1 LNHDA, CDR2 SQIVND (reference sequence). The ends lost 6 bases at V and 2 bases at J; junction bases unmatched: 6. The CDR3 nucleotides read TGTGCCAGTAGCAAACAGGGGCAAAACACCGGGGAGCTGTTTTTT. Translating gives CASSKQGQNTGELFF. Together with reference TRBV19 and TRBJ2-2, the CDR3 gives the full variable domain: DGGITQSPKYLFRKEGQNVTLSCEQNLNHDAMYWYRQDPGQGLRLIYYSQIVNDFQKGDIAEGYSVSREKKESFPLTVTSAQKNPTAFYLCASSKQGQNTGELFFGEGSRLTVL.

The CDR3 DNA is TGTGCCAGTAGTAAAACCGGGACAGGGTGGTCGATCAATCAGCCCCAGCATTTT. It is translated as CASSKTGTGWSINQPQHF. The V call is TRBV19, the J call TRBJ1-5, with TRBD1 identical over 9 bases. Germline V gene lookup returns CDR1 LNHDA and CDR2 SQIVND (reference sequence). This CDR3 spans 18 amino acids. The V segment lost 4 bases and the J segment 3 bases; nucleotides outside the gene matches: 13.

This clone is medium-sized in the sample. The rearrangement uses TRBV19 and TRBJ2-7; 7 nucleotides align to TRBD1. The V segment lost 4 bases and the J segment 5 bases; nucleotides outside the gene matches: 2. The CDR3 extends over 12 amino acids. Germline V CDR1 and CDR2: LNHDA, SQIVND (reference sequence). This chain's CDR3 is CASSKDRDEQYF. The CDR3, as DNA: TGTGCCAGTAGTAAAGACAGGGACGAGCAGTACTTC.

The J gene is TRBJ1-6, the V gene TRBV27; D is undetermined. V lost 0 bases to trimming and J lost 0 bases, with 9 bases between them. Looked up from germline, CDR1 is MNHEY and CDR2 is SMNVEV (reference sequence). This CDR3 spans 17 amino acids. In DNA form, the CDR3 reads TGTGCCAGCAGTTTATCACCCAGGAGCTCCTATAATTCACCCCTCCACTTT. It yields the protein CASSLSPRSSYNSPLHF.

The CDR3 loop is CASSRASSGSETQYF. DNA of the CDR3: TGTGCCAGCAGCCGGGCGTCTAGCGGGAGTGAGACCCAGTACTTC. The chain couples TRBV3-1 (or the pseudogene TRBV3-2) to TRBJ2-5; the match to TRBD2 covers 10 bases. Trimming took 4 bases from V and 5 from J; bases not matched to a gene: 7. Germline V lookup: CDR1 LGHDT, CDR2 YNNKEL (reference sequence). This CDR3 comprises 15 residues.

This sequence joins TRBV9 and TRBJ2-2; 11 nucleotides agree with TRBD1. The CDR3 extends over 16 amino acids. With 3 bases clipped from V and 9 bases from J, the junction kept 10 bases outside the gene matches. Germline lookup yields CDR1 SGDLS and CDR2 YYNGEE. This chain's CDR3 is CASSAPGTGGVRELFF. CDR3 in DNA: TGTGCCAGCAGCGCACCCGGGACAGGGGGTGTCAGGGAGCTGTTTTTT.

J is TRBJ1-2 and V is TRBV29-1; D is undetermined. The V and J ends lost 1 base and 8 bases respectively, with 11 bases between them. This CDR3 is 12 amino acids long. The germline V gene has CDR1 SQVTM and CDR2 ANQGSEA. The CDR3 reads CSVEGQQRGYTF. For the CDR3, the DNA is TGCAGCGTTGAAGGGCAGCAACGGGGCTACACCTTC.

This clone is classed as medium-sized. The V call is TRBV9, the J call TRBJ1-4; perhaps TRBD1 as D (5 bases). V was shortened by 0 bases and J by 8 bases, with 8 bases between the two germline ends. This CDR3 spans 13 amino acids. Per germline, CDR1 SGDLS and CDR2 YYNGEE. Written as DNA, the CDR3 is TGTGCCAGCAGCGTAGCCCGGGGGGAAAAACTGTTTTTT. Protein sequence: CASSVARGEKLFF.

The chain employs TRBV3-1 (or the pseudogene TRBV3-2) and TRBJ1-6; D not resolved. V was clipped by 5 bases and J by 9 bases, with 5 bases between them. The CDR3 is 11 amino acids. Germline-derived CDR1 and CDR2 are LGHDT and YNNKEL (reference sequence). CDR3 bases: TGTGCCAGCAGCGGGTCTTCACCCCTCCACTTT. Protein sequence: CASSGSSPLHF.